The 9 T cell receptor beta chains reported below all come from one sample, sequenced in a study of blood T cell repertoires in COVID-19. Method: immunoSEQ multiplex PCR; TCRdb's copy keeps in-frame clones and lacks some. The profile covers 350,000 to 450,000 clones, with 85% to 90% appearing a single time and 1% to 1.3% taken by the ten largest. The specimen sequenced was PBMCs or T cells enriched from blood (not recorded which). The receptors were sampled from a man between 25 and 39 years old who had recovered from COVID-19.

CDR3 sequence: CASSLTEKTYEQYF. The CDR3 region has the DNA TGTGCCAGCAGTTTAACGGAGAAGACCTACGAGCAGTACTTC. The V and J genes are TRBV28 and TRBJ2-7; D not resolved. This CDR3 comprises 14 residues. Trimming stripped 2 bases from V and 2 bases from J, with 10 bases between. In germline, CDR1 is MDHEN, CDR2 SYDVKM.

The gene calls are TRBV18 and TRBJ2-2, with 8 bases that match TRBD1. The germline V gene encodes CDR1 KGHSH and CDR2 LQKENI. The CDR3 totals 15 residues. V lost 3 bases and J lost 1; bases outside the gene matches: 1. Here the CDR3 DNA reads TGTGCCAGCTCACCGGGACAGGAGAACACCGGGGAGCTGTTTTTT. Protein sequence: CASSPGQENTGELFF.

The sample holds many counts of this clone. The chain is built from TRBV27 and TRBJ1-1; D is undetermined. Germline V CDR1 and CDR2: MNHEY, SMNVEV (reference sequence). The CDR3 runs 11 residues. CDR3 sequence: CAVGPNTEAFF. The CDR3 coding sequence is TGTGCAGTGGGCCCGAACACTGAAGCTTTCTTT.

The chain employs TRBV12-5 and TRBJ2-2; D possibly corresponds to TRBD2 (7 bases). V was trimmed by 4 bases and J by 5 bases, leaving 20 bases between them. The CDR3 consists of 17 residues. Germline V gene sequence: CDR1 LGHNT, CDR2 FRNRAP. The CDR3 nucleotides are TGTGCTAGTGGTTCCAAGGGGACAAACGGGGGGACCGGGGAGCTGTTTTTT. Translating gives CASGSKGTNGGTGELFF.

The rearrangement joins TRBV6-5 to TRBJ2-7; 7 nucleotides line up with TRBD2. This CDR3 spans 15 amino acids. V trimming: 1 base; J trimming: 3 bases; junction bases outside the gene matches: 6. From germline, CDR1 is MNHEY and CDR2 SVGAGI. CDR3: CASSYFGGGSYEQYF. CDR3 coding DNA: TGTGCCAGCAGTTACTTCGGTGGCGGGAGCTACGAGCAGTACTTC.

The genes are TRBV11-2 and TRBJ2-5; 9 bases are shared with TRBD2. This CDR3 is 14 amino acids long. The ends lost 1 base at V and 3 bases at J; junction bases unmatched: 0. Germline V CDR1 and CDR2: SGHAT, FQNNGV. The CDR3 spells CASSLGLAEETQYF. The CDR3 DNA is TGTGCCAGCAGCTTAGGACTAGCGGAAGAGACCCAGTACTTC.

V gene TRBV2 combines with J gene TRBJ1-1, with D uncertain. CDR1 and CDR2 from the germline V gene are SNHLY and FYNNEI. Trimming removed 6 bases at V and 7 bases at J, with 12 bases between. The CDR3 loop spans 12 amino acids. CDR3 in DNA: TGTGCCAGCAGCGACCGACGGGTTGAAGCTTTCTTT. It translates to CASSDRRVEAFF. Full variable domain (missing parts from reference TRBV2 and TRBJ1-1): EPEVTQTPSHQVTQMGQEVILRCVPISNHLYFYWYRQILGQKVEFLVSFYNNEISEKSEIFDDQFSVERPDGSNFTLKIRSTKLEDSAMYFCASSDRRVEAFFGQGTRLTVV.

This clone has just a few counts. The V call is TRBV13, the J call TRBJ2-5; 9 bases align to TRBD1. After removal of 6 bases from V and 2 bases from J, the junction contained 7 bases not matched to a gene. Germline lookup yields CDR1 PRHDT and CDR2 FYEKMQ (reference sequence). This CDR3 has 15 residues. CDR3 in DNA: TGTGCCAGCAGTAGGACAGGGGATTTACAAGAGACCCAGTACTTC. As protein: CASSRTGDLQETQYF. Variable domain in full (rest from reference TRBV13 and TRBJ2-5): AAGVIQSPRHLIKEKRETATLKCYPIPRHDTVYWYQQGPGQDPQFLISFYEKMQSDKGSIPDRFSAQQFSDYHSELNMSSLELGDSALYFCASSRTGDLQETQYFGPGTRLLVL.

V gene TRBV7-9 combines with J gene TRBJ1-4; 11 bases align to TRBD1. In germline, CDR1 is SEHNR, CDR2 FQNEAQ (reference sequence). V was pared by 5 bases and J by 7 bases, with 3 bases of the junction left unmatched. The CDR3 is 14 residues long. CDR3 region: CASSTGTGGEKLFF. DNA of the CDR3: TGTGCCAGCAGCACCGGGACAGGGGGTGAAAAACTGTTTTTT.